Following are 8 T cell receptor beta chains from one sample sequenced in a study of T cell clonality in common variable immunodeficiency. Using immunoSEQ multiplex PCR, the repertoire was profiled, and TCRdb retains in-frame clones only, with some absent. The sample gives tens of thousands of clones, none seen only once, and the top ten clones hold approximately 1.3%. Sequencing was performed on peripheral blood mononuclear cells. The origin of the receptors is a person between 18 and 75 years old in good health.

Ten or more counts support this clone. The CDR3 goes on 3 residues after the read ends, and that part is filled in from the germline J gene. V gene TRBV2 combines with J gene TRBJ2-2, with a tentative D call TRBD1 (6 bases). From germline, CDR1 is SNHLY and CDR2 FYNNEI. Trimming took off 6 bases at V and 1 base at J, with 9 bases between the two ends. This CDR3 is built from 14 residues. Partial CDR3 DNA: TGTGCCAGCAGCGTAGGGGGGAACACCGGGGAG. Amino acids: CASSVGGNTGE. The entire CDR3 sequence reads CASSVGGNTGELFF.

This clone has ten or more counts. The CDR3 extends 3 residues past the end of the read, so its final part is completed from the germline J gene. This chain connects TRBV28 to TRBJ2-7; TRBD2 matches 7 bases. Germline lookup yields CDR1 MDHEN and CDR2 SYDVKM. V gave up 1 base and J gave up 2 bases; unmatched junction bases: 8. This CDR3 comprises 16 residues. CDR3 bases read: TGTGCCAGCAGTTTATTTGGACTAGTTACGACCTACGAG. Translated: CASSLFGLVTTYE. The CDR3 as a whole reads CASSLFGLVTTYEQYF.

This clone was found a few times. The read finishes 3 residues shy of the CDR3 end, and the germline J gene is used to complete it. V gene TRBV11-3 combines with J gene TRBJ1-2; TRBD1 might be the D (6 bases). CDR3 length: 12 residues. Germline CDR1 is SGHNT and CDR2 is YENEEA. The CDR3 here is CASSKGGADYTF. Incomplete CDR3 DNA: TGTGCCAGCAGCAAAGGGGGGGCCGAC.

This clone has ten or more counts. Read sequence stops 3 residues before the CDR3 end, and the germline J gene provides the missing end. The rearrangement links TRBV29-1 to TRBJ2-5; 7 bases are shared with TRBD2. Germline loops: CDR1 SQVTM, CDR2 ANQGSEA. V lost 6 bases, J lost 2 bases, and 3 bases stayed unmatched. The CDR3 is 12 amino acids. The CDR3 here is CSVGDYQETQYF. Partial CDR3 DNA: TGCAGCGTGGGGGACTATCAAGAGACC.

In this sample, this clone turned up many times. The CDR3 bases that were read are TGTGCCAGCTCCCAACCTGGACTAGCGGAGACCAGCTCCTACAATGAG. This translates into CASSQPGLAETSSYNE. The CDR3 in its entirety is CASSQPGLAETSSYNEQFF. The rearrangement links TRBV18 to TRBJ2-1, with 10 bases lining up with TRBD2. The CDR3 end is not reached by the read, which stops 3 residues before it; the germline J gene fills it in. The V and J ends lost 6 bases and 0 bases, in that order; junction bases with no gene match: 14. From germline, CDR1 is KGHSH and CDR2 LQKENI. This CDR3 spans 19 amino acids.

At least ten counts were recorded for this clone. The read finishes 3 residues shy of the CDR3 end, and the germline J gene is used to complete it. This chain connects TRBV19 to TRBJ2-3; D is uncertain. V lost 5 bases, J lost 5 bases, and 8 bases lay in between. Germline V gene sequence: CDR1 LNHDA, CDR2 SQIVND (reference sequence). CDR3 size: 12 residues. CDR3 DNA (partial): TGTGCCAGTAGTCCCTCGGGAGATACG. Its translation is CASSPSGDT. In full, the CDR3 is CASSPSGDTQYF.

This clone appeared many times. The read falls 3 residues short of the CDR3 end, and the missing part is taken from the germline J gene. This chain uses TRBV12-5 with TRBJ2-3; D gene ambiguous. The CDR3 length is 15 residues. Germline V lookup: CDR1 LGHNT, CDR2 FRNRAP. V dropped 2 bases and J dropped 3 bases, with 12 bases sitting between them. Partial CDR3 DNA: TGTGCTAGTGGTTTGAGCTCTACGGGTACAGATACG. Amino acids: CASGLSSTGTDT. The CDR3, in full, reads CASGLSSTGTDTQYF.

This clone was seen repeatedly, ten times or more. Read sequence stops 3 residues before the CDR3 end, and the germline J gene provides the missing end. The rearrangement joins TRBV5-5 to TRBJ2-7; D perhaps matches TRBD1 (6 bases). The CDR3 contains 14 residues. V was shortened by 0 bases and J by 2 bases, with 9 bases between the two germline ends. CDR1 SGHKS and CDR2 YYEKEE come from the germline V gene (reference sequence). The CDR3 protein is CASSLEWTAYEQYF. CDR3 DNA (partial): TGTGCCAGCAGCTTGGAATGGACAGCCTACGAG.